This T cell receptor (beta chain) comes out of a study of cytomegalovirus exposure and HLA in healthy donors. Unmatched junction bases numbered 6, after V lost 5 bases and J lost 0 bases. This CDR3 contains 16 residues. CDR1 and CDR2 (germline): SGHAT, FQNNGV. A multiplex PCR was run with 60 Vbeta primers and 13 Jbeta primers. Using immunoSEQ multiplex PCR, the repertoire was profiled, and TCRdb retains in-frame clones only, with some absent. The sample shows under 200,000 clones, 82% of them seen only once. The gene calls are TRBV11-2 and TRBJ1-3, with 8 bases identical to TRBD1. The TCR originated in a girl aged 2-10 years in good health and CMV-seropositive. The sequencing sample was made of PBMCs. DNA for the CDR3: TGTGCCAGCAGCCCCCGACAGGGGTCCTCTGGAAACACCATATATTTT. This encodes CASSPRQGSSGNTIYF.